The T cell receptor beta chain under discussion was sequenced for a study of cytomegalovirus exposure and HLA in healthy donors. Study conclusions and caveats: The investigators catalogued 150 to 200 TCR beta chains as cytomegalovirus-associated. Later analysis associated a missense DCLRE1C variant with TCR beta V- and J-gene trimming. High sensitivity and specificity were reportedly achieved when the classifier diagnosed cytomegalovirus status. In an earlier analysis, productive rearrangement rates for most beta V segments clustered near 87% or 30%.

A note on this clone: The antigen is unknown.

CDR3 size: 12 residues. In germline, CDR1 is SEHNR, CDR2 FQNEAQ (reference sequence). The germline V and J ends were trimmed by 1 base and 9 bases, with 7 bases remaining between them. Primers for the PCR totalled 60 Vbeta and 13 Jbeta. Only in-frame clones appear in the TCRdb table, and some are missing; sequencing was by immunoSEQ multiplex PCR. The data hold approximately 150,000 clones, with 75% to 85% observed a single time. Sequencing used PBMCs. The rearrangement joins TRBV7-9 to TRBJ2-1, with a weak D call TRBD2 (5 bases). The receptor's source is a woman aged 45-60 years in good health and CMV-seropositive. CDR3 loop: CASSLVEGEQFF. In DNA form, the CDR3 reads TGTGCCAGCAGCTTAGTTGAGGGTGAGCAGTTCTTC.